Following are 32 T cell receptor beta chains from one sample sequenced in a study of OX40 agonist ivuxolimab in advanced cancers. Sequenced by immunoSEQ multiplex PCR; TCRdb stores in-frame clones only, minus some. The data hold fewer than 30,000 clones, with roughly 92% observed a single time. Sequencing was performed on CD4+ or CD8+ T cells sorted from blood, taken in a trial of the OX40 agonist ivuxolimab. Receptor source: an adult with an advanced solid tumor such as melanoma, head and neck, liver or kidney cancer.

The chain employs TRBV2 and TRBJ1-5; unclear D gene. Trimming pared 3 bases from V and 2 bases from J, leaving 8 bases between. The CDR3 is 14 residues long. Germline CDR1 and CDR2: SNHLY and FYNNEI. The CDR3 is CASSDFRGNQPQHF. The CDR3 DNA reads TGTGCCAGCAGTGATTTTAGGGGCAATCAGCCCCAGCATTTT.

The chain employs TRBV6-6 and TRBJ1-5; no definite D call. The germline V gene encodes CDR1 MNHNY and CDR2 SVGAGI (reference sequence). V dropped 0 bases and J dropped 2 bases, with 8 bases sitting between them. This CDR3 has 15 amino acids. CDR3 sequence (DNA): TGTGCCAGCAGTTACTCTATAACTCGCAATCAGCCCCAGCATTTT. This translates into CASSYSITRNQPQHF.

CDR3 bases: TGTGCCAGCAGCTCAGGGTCCAATCAGCCCCAGCATTTT. Protein: CASSSGSNQPQHF. The chain carries TRBV5-6 and TRBJ1-5, with a weak D call TRBD1 (5 bases). Germline CDR1 and CDR2: SGHDT and YYEEEE. This CDR3 has 13 amino acids. V dropped 3 bases and J dropped 3 bases, with 7 bases sitting between them.

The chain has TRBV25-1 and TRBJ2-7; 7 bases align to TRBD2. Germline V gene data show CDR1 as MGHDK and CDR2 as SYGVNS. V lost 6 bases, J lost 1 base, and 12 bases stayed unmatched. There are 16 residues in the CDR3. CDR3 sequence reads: CASSAGLVFGSYEQYF. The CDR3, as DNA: TGTGCCAGCAGCGCCGGACTAGTATTTGGGTCCTACGAGCAGTACTTC.

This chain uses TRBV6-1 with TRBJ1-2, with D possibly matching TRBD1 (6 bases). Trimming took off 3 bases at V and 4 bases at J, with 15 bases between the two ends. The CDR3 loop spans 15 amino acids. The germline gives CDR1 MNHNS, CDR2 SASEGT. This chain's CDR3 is CASSEAYRVTYGYTF. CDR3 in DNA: TGTGCCAGCAGTGAGGCTTACAGGGTTACCTATGGCTACACCTTC.

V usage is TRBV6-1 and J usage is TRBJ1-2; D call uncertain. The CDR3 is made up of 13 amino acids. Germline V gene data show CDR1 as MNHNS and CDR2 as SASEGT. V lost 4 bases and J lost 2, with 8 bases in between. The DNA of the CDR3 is TGTGCCAGCAGTGTAGACCAGAACTATGGCTACACCTTC. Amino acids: CASSVDQNYGYTF.

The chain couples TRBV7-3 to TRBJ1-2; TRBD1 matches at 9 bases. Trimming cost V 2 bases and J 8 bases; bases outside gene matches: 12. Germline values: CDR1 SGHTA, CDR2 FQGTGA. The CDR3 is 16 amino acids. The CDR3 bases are TGTGCCAGCAGCTTAGGTTTTGGAACAGGGGGCGGCGGCTACACCTTC. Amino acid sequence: CASSLGFGTGGGGYTF.

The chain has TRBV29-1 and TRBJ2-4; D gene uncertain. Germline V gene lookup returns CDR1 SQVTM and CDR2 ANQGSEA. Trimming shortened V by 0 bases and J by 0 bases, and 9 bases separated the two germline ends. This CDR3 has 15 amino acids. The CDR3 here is CSVEDLLEAKNIQYF. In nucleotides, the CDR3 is TGCAGCGTTGAAGATCTATTGGAAGCCAAAAACATTCAGTACTTC.

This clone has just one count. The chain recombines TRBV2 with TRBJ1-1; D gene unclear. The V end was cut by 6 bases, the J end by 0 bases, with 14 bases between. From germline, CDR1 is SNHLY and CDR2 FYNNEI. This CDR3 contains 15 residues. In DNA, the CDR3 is TGTGCCAGCAGGTTGGGATGGGATATGAACACTGAAGCTTTCTTT. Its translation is CASRLGWDMNTEAFF.

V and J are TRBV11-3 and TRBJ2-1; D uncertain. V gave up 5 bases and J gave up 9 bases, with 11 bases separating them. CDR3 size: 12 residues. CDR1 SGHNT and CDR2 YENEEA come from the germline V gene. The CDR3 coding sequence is TGTGCCAGCAGCCTACCCATGGGTGAGCAGTTCTTC. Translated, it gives CASSLPMGEQFF. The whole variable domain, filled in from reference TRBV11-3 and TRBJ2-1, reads EAGVVQSPRYKIIEKKQPVAFWCNPISGHNTLYWYLQNLGQGPELLIRYENEEAVDDSQLPKDRFSAERLKGVDSTLKIQPAELGDSAVYLCASSLPMGEQFFGPGTRLTVL.

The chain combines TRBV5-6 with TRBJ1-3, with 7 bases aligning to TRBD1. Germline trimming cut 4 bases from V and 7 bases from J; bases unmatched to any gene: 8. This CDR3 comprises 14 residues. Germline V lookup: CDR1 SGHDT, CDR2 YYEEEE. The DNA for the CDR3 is TGTGCCAGCAGCACGCTAACAGGGGCTAACACCATATATTTT. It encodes CASSTLTGANTIYF.

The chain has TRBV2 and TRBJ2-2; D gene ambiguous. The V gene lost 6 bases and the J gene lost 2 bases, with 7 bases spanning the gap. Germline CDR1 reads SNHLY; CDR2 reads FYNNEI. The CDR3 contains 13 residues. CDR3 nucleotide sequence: TGTGCCAGCAGACTGCTAAACACCGGGGAGCTGTTTTTT. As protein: CASRLLNTGELFF.

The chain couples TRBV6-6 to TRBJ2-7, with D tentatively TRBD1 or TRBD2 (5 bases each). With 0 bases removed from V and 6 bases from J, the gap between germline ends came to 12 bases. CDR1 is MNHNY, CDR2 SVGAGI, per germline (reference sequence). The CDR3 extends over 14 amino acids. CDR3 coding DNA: TGTGCCAGCAGTTACTCGGACGGGGCACTCGAGCAGTACTTC. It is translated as CASSYSDGALEQYF.

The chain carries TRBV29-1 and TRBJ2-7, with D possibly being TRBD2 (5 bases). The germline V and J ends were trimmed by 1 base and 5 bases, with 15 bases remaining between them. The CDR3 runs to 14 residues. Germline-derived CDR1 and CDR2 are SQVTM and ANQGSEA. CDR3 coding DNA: TGCAGCGTTGAAGGTGAGGGAATCCACCACGAGCAGTACTTC. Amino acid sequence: CSVEGEGIHHEQYF.

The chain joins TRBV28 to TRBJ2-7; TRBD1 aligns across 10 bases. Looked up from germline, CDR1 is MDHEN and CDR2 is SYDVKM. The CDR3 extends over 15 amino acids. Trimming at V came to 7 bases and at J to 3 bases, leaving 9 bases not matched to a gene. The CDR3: CASTLTGTGDYEQYF. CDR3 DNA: TGTGCCAGCACCCTAACCGGGACAGGGGACTACGAGCAGTACTTC.

CDR3 nucleotides: TGTGCCAGCAGCTCCCAGGGCAAGGACAATGAGCAGTTCTTC. Its translation: CASSSQGKDNEQFF. V and J are TRBV7-8 and TRBJ2-1; possible D gene TRBD1, 5 bases. Germline loops: CDR1 SGHVS, CDR2 FQNEAQ. This CDR3 is built from 14 residues. Trimming stripped 4 bases from V and 5 bases from J, with 12 bases between.

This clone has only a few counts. CDR3 nucleotides: TGTGCCAGCAGTGAAGGTCCGGACAGGGCCACTGAAGCTTTCTTT. The encoded protein is CASSEGPDRATEAFF. V is TRBV6-1 and J is TRBJ1-1; 8 bases map to TRBD1. The CDR3 consists of 15 residues. The ends lost 1 base at V and 4 bases at J; junction bases unmatched: 5. Per the germline V gene, CDR1 is MNHNS and CDR2 is SASEGT.

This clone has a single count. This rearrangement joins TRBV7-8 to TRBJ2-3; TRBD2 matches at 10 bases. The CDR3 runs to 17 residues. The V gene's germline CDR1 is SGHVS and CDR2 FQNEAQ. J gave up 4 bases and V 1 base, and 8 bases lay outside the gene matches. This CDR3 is CASSLVEASGSADTQYF. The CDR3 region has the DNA TGTGCCAGCAGCTTAGTGGAGGCTAGCGGGAGTGCAGATACGCAGTATTTT.

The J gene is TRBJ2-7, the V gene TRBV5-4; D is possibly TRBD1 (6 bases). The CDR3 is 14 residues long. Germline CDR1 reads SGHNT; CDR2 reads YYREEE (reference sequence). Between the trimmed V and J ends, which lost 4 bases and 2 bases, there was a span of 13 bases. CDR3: CASSAPDRPYEQYF. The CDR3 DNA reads TGTGCCAGCAGCGCCCCGGACAGACCCTACGAGCAGTACTTC.

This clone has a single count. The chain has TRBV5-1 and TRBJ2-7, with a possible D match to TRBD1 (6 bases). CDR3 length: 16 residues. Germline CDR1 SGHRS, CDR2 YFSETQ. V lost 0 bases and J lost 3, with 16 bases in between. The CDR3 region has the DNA TGCGCCAGCAGCTTGGGGGCGGTACAGGGCCTCTACGAGCAGTACTTC. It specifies CASSLGAVQGLYEQYF.

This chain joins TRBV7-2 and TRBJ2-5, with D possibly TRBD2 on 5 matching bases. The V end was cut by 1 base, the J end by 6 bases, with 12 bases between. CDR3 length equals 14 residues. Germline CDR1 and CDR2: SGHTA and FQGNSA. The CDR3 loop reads CASSLERRAKTQYF. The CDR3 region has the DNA TGTGCCAGCAGCTTAGAGAGGCGGGCCAAGACCCAGTACTTC.

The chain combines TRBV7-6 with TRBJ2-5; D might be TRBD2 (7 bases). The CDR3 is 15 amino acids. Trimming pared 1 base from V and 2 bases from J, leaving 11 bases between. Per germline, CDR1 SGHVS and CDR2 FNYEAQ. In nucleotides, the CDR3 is TGTGCCAGCAGCTTAGTAGGGGGGGGTCAAGAGACCCAGTACTTC. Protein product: CASSLVGGGQETQYF.

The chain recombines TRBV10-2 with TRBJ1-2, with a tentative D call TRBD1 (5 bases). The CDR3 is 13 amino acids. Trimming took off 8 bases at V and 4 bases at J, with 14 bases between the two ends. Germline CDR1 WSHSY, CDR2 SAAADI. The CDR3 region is CASSTGWSYGYTF. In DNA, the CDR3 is TGCGCCAGCTCAACAGGTTGGAGCTATGGCTACACCTTC.

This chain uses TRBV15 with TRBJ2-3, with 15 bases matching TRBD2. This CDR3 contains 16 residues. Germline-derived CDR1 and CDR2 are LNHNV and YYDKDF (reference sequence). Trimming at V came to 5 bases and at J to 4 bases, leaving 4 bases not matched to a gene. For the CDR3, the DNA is TGTGCCACCAGCGTAGGGACTAGCGGGAGGTCAGATACGCAGTATTTT. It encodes CATSVGTSGRSDTQYF. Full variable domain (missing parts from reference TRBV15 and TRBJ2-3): DAMVIQNPRYQVTQFGKPVTLSCSQTLNHNVMYWYQQKSSQAPKLLFHYYDKDFNNEADTPDNFQSRRPNTSFCFLDIRSPGLGDTAMYLCATSVGTSGRSDTQYFGPGTRLTVL.

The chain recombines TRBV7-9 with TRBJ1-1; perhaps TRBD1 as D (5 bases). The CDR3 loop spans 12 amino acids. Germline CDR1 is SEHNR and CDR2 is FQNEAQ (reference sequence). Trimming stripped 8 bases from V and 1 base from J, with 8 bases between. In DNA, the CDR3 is TGTGCCAGCTTTGGGACGAACACTGAAGCTTTCTTT. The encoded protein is CASFGTNTEAFF.

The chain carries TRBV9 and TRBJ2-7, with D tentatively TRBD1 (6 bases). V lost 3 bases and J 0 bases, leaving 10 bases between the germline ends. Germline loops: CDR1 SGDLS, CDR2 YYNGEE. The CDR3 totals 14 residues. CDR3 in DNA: TGTGCCAGCAGCGCGGACAGCCTCTCCTACGAGCAGTACTTC. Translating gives CASSADSLSYEQYF. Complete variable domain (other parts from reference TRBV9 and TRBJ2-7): DSGVTQTPKHLITATGQRVTLRCSPRSGDLSVYWYQQSLDQGLQFLIQYYNGEERAKGNILERFSAQQFPDLHSELNLSSLELGDSALYFCASSADSLSYEQYFGPGTRLTVT.

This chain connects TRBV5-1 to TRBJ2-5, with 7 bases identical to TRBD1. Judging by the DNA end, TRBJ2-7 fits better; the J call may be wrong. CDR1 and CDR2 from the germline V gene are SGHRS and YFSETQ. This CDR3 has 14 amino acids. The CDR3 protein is CASSPRQGSYEQYF. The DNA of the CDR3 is TGCGCCAGCAGCCCGAGACAGGGATCCTACGAGCAGTACTTC.

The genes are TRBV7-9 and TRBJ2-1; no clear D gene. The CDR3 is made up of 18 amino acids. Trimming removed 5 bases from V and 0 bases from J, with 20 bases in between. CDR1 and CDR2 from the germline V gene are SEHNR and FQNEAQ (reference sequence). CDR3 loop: CASSPPPGRKSSYNEQFF. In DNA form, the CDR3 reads TGTGCCAGCAGCCCCCCACCTGGACGGAAGAGCTCCTACAATGAGCAGTTCTTC.

This chain's CDR3 is CATLRPGDVGEQYF. CDR3 DNA: TGTGCCACCCTTCGGCCGGGGGATGTCGGCGAGCAGTACTTC. The gene calls are TRBV15 and TRBJ2-7; D may be TRBD2 (6 bases). The germline CDR1 and CDR2 sequences are LNHNV and YYDKDF (reference sequence). The CDR3 has 14 residues. V gave up 8 bases and J gave up 6 bases, with 20 bases separating them.

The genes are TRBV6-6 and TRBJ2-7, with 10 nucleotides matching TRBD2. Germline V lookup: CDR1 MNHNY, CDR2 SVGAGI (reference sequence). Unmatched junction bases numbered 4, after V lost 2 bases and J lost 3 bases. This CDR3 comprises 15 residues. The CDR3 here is CASSYGLAVNYEQYF. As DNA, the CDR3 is TGTGCCAGCAGTTACGGACTAGCGGTAAACTACGAGCAGTACTTC.

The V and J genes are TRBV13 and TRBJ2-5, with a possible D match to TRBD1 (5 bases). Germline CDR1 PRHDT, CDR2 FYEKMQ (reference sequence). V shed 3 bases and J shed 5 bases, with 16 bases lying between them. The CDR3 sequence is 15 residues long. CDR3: CASSFGQGRSETQYF. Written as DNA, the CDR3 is TGTGCCAGCAGCTTCGGTCAGGGCCGTAGCGAGACCCAGTACTTC.

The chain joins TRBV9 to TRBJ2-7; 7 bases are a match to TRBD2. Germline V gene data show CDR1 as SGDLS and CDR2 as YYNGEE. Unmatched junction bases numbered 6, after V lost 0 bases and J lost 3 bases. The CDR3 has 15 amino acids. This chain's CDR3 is CASSVDAGGIYEQYF. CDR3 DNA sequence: TGTGCCAGCAGCGTAGACGCCGGGGGGATCTACGAGCAGTACTTC.